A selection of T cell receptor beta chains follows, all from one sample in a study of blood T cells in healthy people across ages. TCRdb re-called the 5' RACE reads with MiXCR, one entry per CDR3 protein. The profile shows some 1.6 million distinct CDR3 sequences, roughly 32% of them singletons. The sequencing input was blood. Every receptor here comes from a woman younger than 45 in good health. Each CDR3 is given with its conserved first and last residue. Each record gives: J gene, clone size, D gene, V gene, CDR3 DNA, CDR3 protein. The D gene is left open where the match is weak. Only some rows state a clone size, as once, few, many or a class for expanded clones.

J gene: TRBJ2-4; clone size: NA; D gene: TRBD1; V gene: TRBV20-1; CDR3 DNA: TGCAGTGCGGTAGACAGGGGAGCCAAAAACATTCAGTACTTC; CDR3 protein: CSAVDRGAKNIQYF
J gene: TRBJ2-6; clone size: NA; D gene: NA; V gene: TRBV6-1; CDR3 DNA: TGTGCCAGCAATGAAGTCCGCGGGGCCAACGTCCTGACTTTC; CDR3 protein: CASNEVRGANVLTF
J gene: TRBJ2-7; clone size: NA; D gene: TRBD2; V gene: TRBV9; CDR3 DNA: TGTGCCAGCTCCCGGTTAGCGGGAGAGTCAGAGCAGTACTTC; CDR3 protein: CASSRLAGESEQYF
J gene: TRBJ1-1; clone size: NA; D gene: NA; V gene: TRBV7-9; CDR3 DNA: TGTGCCAGCAGGGAGGCCAACACTGAAGCTTTCTTT; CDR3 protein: CASREANTEAFF
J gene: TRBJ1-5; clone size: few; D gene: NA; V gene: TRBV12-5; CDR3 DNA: TGTGCTAGTGGTCATCATCAGCCCCAGCATTTT; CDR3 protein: CASGHHQPQHF
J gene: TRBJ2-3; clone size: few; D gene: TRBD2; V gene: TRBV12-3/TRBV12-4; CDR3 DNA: TGTGCCAGCAGTTTAAAGGCGAGCGGGGGGGCCTCTGGCACAGATACGCAGTATTTT; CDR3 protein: CASSLKASGGASGTDTQYF
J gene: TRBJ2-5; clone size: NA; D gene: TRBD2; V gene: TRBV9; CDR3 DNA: TGTGCCAGCAGCGAGGGGACTAGCGGGGGGAGCGTGGAGACCCAGTACTTC; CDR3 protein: CASSEGTSGGSVETQYF
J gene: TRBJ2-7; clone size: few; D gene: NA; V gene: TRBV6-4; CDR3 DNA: TGTGCCAGCACGAGGCGCGCGAGACAATACGAGCAGTACTTC; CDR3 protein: CASTRRARQYEQYF
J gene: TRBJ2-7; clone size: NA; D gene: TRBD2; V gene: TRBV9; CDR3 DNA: TGTGCCGGACCTGGGGGGGAGATCAACGAGCAGTACTTC; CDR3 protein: CAGPGGEINEQYF
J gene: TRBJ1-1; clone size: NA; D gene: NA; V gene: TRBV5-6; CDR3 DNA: TGTGCCAGCAGCCCGCGGGACTTATTGGACACTGAAGCTTTCTTT; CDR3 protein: CASSPRDLLDTEAFF
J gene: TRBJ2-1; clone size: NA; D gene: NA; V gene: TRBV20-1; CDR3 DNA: TGCAGTGCTAGAGACACGTTGACCCCTACGGAGAGCTCCTACAATGAGCAGTTCTTC; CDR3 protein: CSARDTLTPTESSYNEQFF
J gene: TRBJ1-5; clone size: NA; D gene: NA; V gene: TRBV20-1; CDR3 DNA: TGCAGTGCTAGAGGTCCCCTTTCACAGGATAGCAATCAGCCCCAGCATTTT; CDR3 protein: CSARGPLSQDSNQPQHF
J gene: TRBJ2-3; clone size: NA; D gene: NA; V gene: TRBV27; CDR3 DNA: TGTGCCAGCAGCCACCAAAGTGTAGATACGCAGTATTTT; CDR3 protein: CASSHQSVDTQYF
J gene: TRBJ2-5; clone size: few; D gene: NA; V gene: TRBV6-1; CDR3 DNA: TGTGCCAGCAGCGCCCTGATCGGGACCCAAGAGACCCAGTACTTC; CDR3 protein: CASSALIGTQETQYF
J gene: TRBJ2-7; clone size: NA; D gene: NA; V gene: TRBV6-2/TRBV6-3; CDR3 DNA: TGTGCCAGCACCGACACAGGACGCGACGAGCAGTACTTC; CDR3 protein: CASTDTGRDEQYF
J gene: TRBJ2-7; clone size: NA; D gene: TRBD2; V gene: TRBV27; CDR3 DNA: TGTGCCAGCAGTTTATCACTAGGACTAGCGGGAGTAGTCCACGAGCAGTACTTC; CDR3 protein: CASSLSLGLAGVVHEQYF
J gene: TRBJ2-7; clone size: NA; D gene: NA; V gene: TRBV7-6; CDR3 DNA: TGTGCCAGCAGCCCCTCAACGGTCGGGGGCAATCACGAGCAGTACTTC; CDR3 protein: CASSPSTVGGNHEQYF
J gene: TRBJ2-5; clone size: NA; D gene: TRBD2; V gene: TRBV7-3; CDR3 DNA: TGTGCCAGCGGCTTAATAGCGGGGCAAGAGACCCAGTACTTC; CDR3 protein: CASGLIAGQETQYF
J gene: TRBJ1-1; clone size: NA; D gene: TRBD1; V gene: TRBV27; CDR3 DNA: TGTGCCAGCAGTTCGGGACAGGATGTGGAAGCTTTCTTT; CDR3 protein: CASSSGQDVEAFF
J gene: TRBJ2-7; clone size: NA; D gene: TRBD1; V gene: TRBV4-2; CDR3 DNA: TGTGCCAGCAGCCAAGCGGCCAAGTACAGGGGTACCTACGAGCAGTACTTC; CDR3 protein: CASSQAAKYRGTYEQYF
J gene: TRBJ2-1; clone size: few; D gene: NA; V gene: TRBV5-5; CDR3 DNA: TGTGCCAGCAGCTTGGTCCCGGGTGAGAATGAGCAGTTCTTC; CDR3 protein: CASSLVPGENEQFF
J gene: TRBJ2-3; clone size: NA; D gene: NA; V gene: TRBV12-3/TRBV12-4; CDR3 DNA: TGTGCCAGCAGTTCGGGCGTCGGAGGCCAGAGCACAGATACGCAGTATTTT; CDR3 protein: CASSSGVGGQSTDTQYF
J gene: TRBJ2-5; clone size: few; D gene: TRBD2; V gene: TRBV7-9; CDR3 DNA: TGTGCCAGCAGCCCCAGGCTAGCAGCGGGAGGGCGTGAGACCCAGTACTTC; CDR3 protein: CASSPRLAAGGRETQYF
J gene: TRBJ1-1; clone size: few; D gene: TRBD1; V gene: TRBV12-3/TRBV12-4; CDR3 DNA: TGTGCCAGCAGTCCCTCGACAGGGTACGACACTGAAGCTTTCTTT; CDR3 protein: CASSPSTGYDTEAFF
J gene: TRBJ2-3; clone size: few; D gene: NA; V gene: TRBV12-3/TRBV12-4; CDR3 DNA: TGTGCCAGCAGCCCCGGCGGGACCCGAGTGGGGAGCGCAGATGCGCAGTATTTT; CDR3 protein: CASSPGGTRVGSADAQYF
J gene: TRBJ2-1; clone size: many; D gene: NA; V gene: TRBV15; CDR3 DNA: TGTGCCACCAGCAGAGATATGGGGGCCTCCTACAATGAGCAGTTCTTC; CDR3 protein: CATSRDMGASYNEQFF
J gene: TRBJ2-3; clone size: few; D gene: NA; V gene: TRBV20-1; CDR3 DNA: TGCAGTGCTACCGGCCCCGGAGATACGCAGTATTTT; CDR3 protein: CSATGPGDTQYF
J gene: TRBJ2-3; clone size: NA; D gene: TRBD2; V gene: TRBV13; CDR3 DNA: TGTGCCAGCAGATTCAATAGCGGGAGGACCACAGATACGCAGTATTTT; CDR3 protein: CASRFNSGRTTDTQYF
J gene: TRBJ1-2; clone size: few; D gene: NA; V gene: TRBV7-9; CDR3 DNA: TGTGCCAGCAGCTCACCCGACTCACTAGTCGGCTACACCTTC; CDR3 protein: CASSSPDSLVGYTF
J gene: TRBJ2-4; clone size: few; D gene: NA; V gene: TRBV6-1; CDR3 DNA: TGTGCCAGCAGTGAGGCGCTAGCCAAAAACATTCAGTACTTC; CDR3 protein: CASSEALAKNIQYF
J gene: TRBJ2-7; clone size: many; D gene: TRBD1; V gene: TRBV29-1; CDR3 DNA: TGCAGCGCCTCCGGGACAGGGTATGGCTACGAGCAGTACTTC; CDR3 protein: CSASGTGYGYEQYF
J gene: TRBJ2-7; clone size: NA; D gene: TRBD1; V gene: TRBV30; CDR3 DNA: TGTGCCTGGAGTGGGCTCTTTGCTGGGGACAGCGAGCAGTACTTC; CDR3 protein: CAWSGLFAGDSEQYF